This TCR beta chain was recorded in a study of breast tumors, draining lymph nodes, adjacent tissues. Breast cancer patients provided tissue from their axillary draining lymph nodes. Trimming pared 8 bases from V and 4 bases from J, leaving 11 bases between. CDR3 length equals 12 residues. The V gene's germline CDR1 is SEHNR and CDR2 FQNEAQ (reference sequence). In TCRdb, the multiplex PCR reads were re-called with MiXCR into one record per CDR3 protein. The table records about 200,000 distinct CDR3 sequences, under 35% of them present only once. General study results and limits: Compared with basal-like, luminal-like tumors shared significantly more repertoire with nontumor tissue.

This clonotype was seen repeatedly, ten times or more. Its specificity is unknown. The rearrangement uses TRBV7-9 and TRBJ2-5; D is possibly TRBD1 or TRBD2 (5 bases each). Sequencing was performed on axillary lymph node tissue. This receptor was identified in a female donor with breast cancer. Some clones in this sample may be carry-over from other donors' samples. The CDR3 loop reads CASEEGTETQYF. The CDR3 DNA reads as TGTGCCAGCGAAGAGGGGACAGAGACCCAGTACTTC.